Presented here are 29 T cell receptor beta chains from one specimen sequenced in a study of CD8+CD57+ T cells in acquired aplastic anemia. For CDR3 and TCR beta VDJ profiling, genomic DNA was the template used. TCRdb re-derived calls from the reads in MiXCR, one entry per CDR3 protein. The sample has about 170,000 distinct CDR3 sequences, about 60% seen once. The sample was sorted CD4+, CD8+, or CD8+CD57+ T cells (not recorded which) from PBMCs. The receptors were sampled from a human donor in good health.

The rearrangement uses TRBV15 and TRBJ2-1, with TRBD2 matching 8 bases. The CDR3 extends over 14 amino acids. Germline assignment: CDR1 LNHNV and CDR2 YYDKDF (reference sequence). V was pared by 3 bases and J by 10 bases, with 8 bases of the junction left unmatched. The CDR3 spells CATSSVAREEEQFF. The CDR3 DNA sequence: TGTGCCACCAGCAGCGTAGCGCGGGAGGAAGAGCAGTTCTTC.

V gene TRBV7-9 combines with J gene TRBJ2-7; D call uncertain. This CDR3 contains 14 residues. Looked up from germline, CDR1 is SEHNR and CDR2 is FQNEAQ (reference sequence). V lost 1 base to trimming and J lost 0 bases, with 7 bases between them. CDR3 coding DNA: TGTGCCAGCAGCTTAGACTGGAGCTCCTACGAGCAGTACTTC. This gives the protein CASSLDWSSYEQYF.

Written as DNA, the CDR3 is TGTGCCAGCAGTTCGGTCGACAGGGTTTCACCCCTCCACTTT. Translation: CASSSVDRVSPLHF. The genes are TRBV12-3 or TRBV12-4 and TRBJ1-6; 7 bases are a match to TRBD1. J lost 9 bases, V lost 4 bases, and 6 bases had no gene match. There are 14 residues in the CDR3.

Comment on this clonotype: One end of the junction fails to match germline, which may point to a read error. The chain couples TRBV7-7 to TRBJ2-2, with D perhaps TRBD2 (5 bases). Germline assignment: CDR1 SSHAT and CDR2 FNYEAQ (reference sequence). The CDR3 extends over 17 amino acids. Written as DNA, the CDR3 is TGTGCTAGCAGCTTGAGGTTCTCCAGCGGGAACACCGGGGAGCTGTTTTTT. It yields the protein CASSLRFSSGNTGELFF.

The chain employs TRBV10-3 and TRBJ2-2; tentative D call: TRBD1 (8 bases). Germline CDR1 and CDR2: ENHRY and SYGVKD. This CDR3 comprises 18 residues. Deletions cut 2 bases from V and 5 bases from J, with 21 bases between. The CDR3 sequence: CAISETLTGEGWTGELFF. The CDR3 DNA is TGTGCCATCAGTGAGACCTTGACAGGGGAGGGTTGGACCGGGGAGCTGTTTTTT.

This clonotype was detected many times. The chain uses TRBV15 and TRBJ1-6; no firm D call. The germline CDR1 and CDR2 sequences are LNHNV and YYDKDF (reference sequence). The CDR3 length is 18 residues. V lost 0 bases and J lost 2, with 14 bases in between. CDR3 protein: CATSRDIYGSPYNSPLHF. CDR3 nucleotide sequence: TGTGCCACCAGCAGAGATATTTACGGGTCTCCCTATAATTCACCCCTCCACTTT.

This chain connects TRBV15 to TRBJ2-7; D not certain. With 4 bases removed from V and 4 bases from J, the gap between germline ends came to 8 bases. Germline assignment: CDR1 LNHNV and CDR2 YYDKDF (reference sequence). The CDR3 runs 12 residues. Here the CDR3 reads CATSTGRYEQYF. The CDR3 DNA is TGTGCCACCAGCACAGGAAGGTACGAGCAGTACTTC.

This sequence joins TRBV9 and TRBJ2-7; possible D gene TRBD2, 6 bases. The V end was cut by 2 bases, the J end by 6 bases, with 15 bases between. Germline loops: CDR1 SGDLS, CDR2 YYNGEE. The CDR3 runs to 14 residues. CDR3 in DNA: TGTGCCAGCAGCGTCTTCTCAGGAGGGTTCGAGCAGTACTTC. It specifies CASSVFSGGFEQYF.

The rearrangement joins TRBV20-1 to TRBJ2-3; D is ambiguous. This CDR3 is built from 12 residues. Germline-derived CDR1 and CDR2 are DFQATT and SNEGSKA (reference sequence). Trimming pared 1 base from V and 1 base from J, leaving 3 bases between. The CDR3 DNA reads as TGCAGTGCTAGAGGGGGCACAGATACGCAGTATTTT. The encoded protein is CSARGGTDTQYF.

The chain uses TRBV29-1 and TRBJ2-1; D gene uncertain. Trimming took 4 bases from V and 0 from J, leaving 10 bases between them. The CDR3 covers 14 residues. The germline V gene has CDR1 SQVTM and CDR2 ANQGSEA. The CDR3 DNA follows: TGCAGCGTTGTCGGACGGCGCTCCTACAATGAGCAGTTCTTC. Residues: CSVVGRRSYNEQFF.

This clonotype has just a few counts. This chain links TRBV11-2 with TRBJ2-1, with 7 bases aligning to TRBD1. V shed 4 bases, J shed 7 bases, and the junction held 13 bases outside the gene matches. The germline gives CDR1 SGHAT, CDR2 FQNNGV. The length of the CDR3 is 16 residues. In DNA form, the CDR3 reads TGTGCCAGCAGCTCCTTCCTCACGACAGGGTTGAATGAGCAGTTCTTC. Protein sequence: CASSSFLTTGLNEQFF.

The chain has TRBV20-1 and TRBJ2-3, with 8 positions matching TRBD2. The germline V gene has CDR1 DFQATT and CDR2 SNEGSKA (reference sequence). The CDR3 has 14 amino acids. V lost 4 bases, J lost 0 bases, and 3 bases stayed unmatched. In nucleotides, the CDR3 is TGCAGTGCTATCACTAGCGGTAGCACAGATACGCAGTATTTT. Amino acid sequence: CSAITSGSTDTQYF.

This sequence joins TRBV11-2 and TRBJ2-3; 13 nucleotides match TRBD2. The V segment lost 4 bases and the J segment 2 bases; nucleotides outside the gene matches: 3. Germline assignment: CDR1 SGHAT and CDR2 FQNNGV. This CDR3 is built from 16 residues. This CDR3 is CASSWTSGGATDTQYF. For the CDR3, the DNA is TGTGCCAGCAGCTGGACTAGCGGGGGTGCCACAGATACGCAGTATTTT.

The chain combines TRBV2 with TRBJ2-7, with 7 bases identical to TRBD1. Per germline, CDR1 SNHLY and CDR2 FYNNEI. The junction had 6 bases not matched to a gene; V was cut back by 5 bases and J by 11 bases. CDR3 size: 11 residues. The CDR3 is CASSSQGVEYF. In nucleotides, the CDR3 is TGTGCCAGCAGTTCGCAGGGGGTCGAGTACTTC.

The J gene is TRBJ2-5, the V gene TRBV20-1, with TRBD2 as a possible D gene (7 bases). CDR1 DFQATT and CDR2 SNEGSKA come from the germline V gene (reference sequence). Between the trimmed V and J ends, which lost 6 bases and 5 bases, there was a span of 16 bases. There are 13 residues in the CDR3. DNA of the CDR3: TGCAGTGCCGATCGGGGGGCTGGGGAGACCCAGTACTTC. Its translation is CSADRGAGETQYF.

J is TRBJ1-1 and V is TRBV20-1; D is ambiguous. This CDR3 comprises 13 residues. Trimming pared 5 bases from V and 1 base from J, leaving 11 bases between. Per the germline V gene, CDR1 is DFQATT and CDR2 is SNEGSKA (reference sequence). The CDR3 DNA reads as TGCAGTGCTCGGCCGAAGGAGAACACTGAAGCTTTCTTT. Its translation: CSARPKENTEAFF.

The chain combines TRBV2 with TRBJ2-1; 7 nucleotides align to TRBD1. CDR3 size: 11 residues. The germline V gene has CDR1 SNHLY and CDR2 FYNNEI. J gave up 8 bases and V 8 bases, and 3 bases lay outside the gene matches. CDR3 loop: CASQGVDEQFF. The CDR3 nucleotides read TGTGCCAGCCAGGGGGTAGATGAGCAGTTCTTC.

The rearrangement joins TRBV20-1 to TRBJ2-1; tentative D call: TRBD2 (7 bases). Germline V gives CDR1 DFQATT, CDR2 SNEGSKA (reference sequence). This CDR3 region has 14 residues. Trimming took 6 bases from V and 8 from J, leaving 20 bases between them. Here the CDR3 reads CSAQKGGPIDEQFF. As DNA, the CDR3 is TGCAGTGCCCAGAAGGGGGGGCCAATCGATGAGCAGTTCTTC.

Points on this clonotype: A read error may account for a junction end that differs from germline. V and J are TRBV19 and TRBJ2-7, with D hard to call. This CDR3 spans 14 amino acids. Looked up from germline, CDR1 is LNHDA and CDR2 is SQIVND (reference sequence). The CDR3 DNA follows: TGTGCCAGCAGTATAAGGGCTTCTACCTACGAGCAGTACTTC. Translation gives CASSIRASTYEQYF.

V and J are TRBV4-1 and TRBJ2-2; D remains unclear. CDR1 is MGHRA and CDR2 is YSYEKL in the germline V gene. Deletions cut 0 bases from V and 1 base from J, with 6 bases between. The CDR3 spans 15 residues. This chain's CDR3 is CASSQDPGNTGELFF. The CDR3 DNA follows: TGCGCCAGCAGCCAAGATCCAGGGAACACCGGGGAGCTGTTTTTT.

This chain links TRBV5-1 with TRBJ2-2; 7 nucleotides agree with TRBD1. With V trimmed by 5 bases and J by 0 bases, 4 bases remained unmatched. Looked up from germline, CDR1 is SGHRS and CDR2 is YFSETQ. There are 15 residues in the CDR3. CDR3 loop: CASRPGTANTGELFF. Written as DNA, the CDR3 is TGCGCCAGCAGGCCCGGGACAGCGAACACCGGGGAGCTGTTTTTT. The whole variable domain, remainder taken from reference TRBV5-1 and TRBJ2-2, is KAGVTQTPRYLIKTRGQQVTLSCSPISGHRSVSWYQQTPGQGLQFLFEYFSETQRNKGNFPGRFSGRQFSNSRSEMNVSTLELGDSALYLCASRPGTANTGELFFGEGSRLTVL.

The chain combines TRBV20-1 with TRBJ1-1, with a tentative D call TRBD1 (6 bases). The V and J ends lost 0 bases and 1 base respectively, with 9 bases between them. The CDR3 length is 14 residues. Germline lookup yields CDR1 DFQATT and CDR2 SNEGSKA (reference sequence). CDR3 protein: CSAREPQGNTEAFF. CDR3 sequence (DNA): TGCAGTGCTAGAGAACCACAGGGGAACACTGAAGCTTTCTTT.

This clonotype was seen once. V gene TRBV18 combines with J gene TRBJ1-1; 9 bases map to TRBD1. The CDR3 sequence is 15 residues long. Germline assignment: CDR1 KGHSH and CDR2 LQKENI. V lost 0 bases and J lost 1; bases outside the gene matches: 0. CDR3 amino acids: CASSPPGQGNTEAFF. DNA for the CDR3: TGTGCCAGCTCACCACCGGGACAGGGGAACACTGAAGCTTTCTTT.

The genes are TRBV24-1 and TRBJ1-2; D uncertain. This CDR3 spans 13 amino acids. The germline V gene encodes CDR1 KGHDR and CDR2 SFDVKD. V was trimmed by 4 bases and J by 5 bases, leaving 10 bases between them. CDR3 in amino acids: CATSEDGRYGYTF. For the CDR3, the DNA is TGTGCCACCAGTGAGGACGGACGATATGGCTACACCTTC.

This clonotype showed up many times. The chain uses TRBV24-1 and TRBJ2-3, with 10 nucleotides matching TRBD2. V shed 10 bases and J 4 bases; nucleotides not matched to a gene: 4. The CDR3 sequence is 13 residues long. The germline V gene has CDR1 KGHDR and CDR2 SFDVKD. The CDR3: CATKGLASDTQYF. CDR3 coding DNA: TGTGCCACAAAGGGACTAGCGTCAGATACGCAGTATTTT.

J is TRBJ1-1 and V is TRBV25-1, with 7 bases aligning to TRBD1. This CDR3 is built from 13 residues. Unmatched junction bases numbered 4, after V lost 2 bases and J lost 7 bases. The germline CDR1 and CDR2 sequences are MGHDK and SYGVNS. CDR3 sequence reads: CASSEPGGFEAFF. The CDR3 bases are TGTGCCAGCAGTGAACCAGGGGGGTTTGAAGCTTTCTTT. The full variable domain, with the rest looked up from reference TRBV25-1 and TRBJ1-1, is EADIYQTPRYLVIGTGKKITLECSQTMGHDKMYWYQQDPGMELHLIHYSYGVNSTEKGDLSSESTVSRIRTEHFPLTLESARPSHTSQYLCASSEPGGFEAFFGQGTRLTVV.

V and J are TRBV9 and TRBJ2-7; 11 bases are a match to TRBD1. Germline V gene data show CDR1 as SGDLS and CDR2 as YYNGEE. After removal of 7 bases from V and 4 bases from J, the junction contained 10 bases not matched to a gene. CDR3 length: 15 residues. Written as DNA, the CDR3 is TGTGCCAGCTCGAGGGGGACAGGGGGAGTTTACGAGCAGTACTTC. Translated, it gives CASSRGTGGVYEQYF.

DNA of the CDR3: TGTGCCACCAGCAGAGATCGAGCGGGGCAATCCCCTCTCAAACTGTTTTTT. As protein: CATSRDRAGQSPLKLFF. The chain uses TRBV15 and TRBJ1-4, with D maybe TRBD1 (5 bases). CDR3 length: 17 residues. The ends were cut back, 0 bases at V and 11 bases at J, with 22 bases in the middle. Looked up from germline, CDR1 is LNHNV and CDR2 is YYDKDF (reference sequence). Full variable domain (rest looked up from reference TRBV15 and TRBJ1-4): DAMVIQNPRYQVTQFGKPVTLSCSQTLNHNVMYWYQQKSSQAPKLLFHYYDKDFNNEADTPDNFQSRRPNTSFCFLDIRSPGLGDTAMYLCATSRDRAGQSPLKLFFGSGTQLSVL.

The rearrangement joins TRBV20-1 to TRBJ2-1, with TRBD2 matching 9 bases. This CDR3 is built from 12 residues. Germline trimming cut 6 bases from V and 8 bases from J; bases unmatched to any gene: 5. CDR1 is DFQATT, CDR2 SNEGSKA, per germline (reference sequence). The CDR3 DNA is TGCAGTGCAGCACTAGCGGGTGATGAGCAGTTCTTC. Translating gives CSAALAGDEQFF.